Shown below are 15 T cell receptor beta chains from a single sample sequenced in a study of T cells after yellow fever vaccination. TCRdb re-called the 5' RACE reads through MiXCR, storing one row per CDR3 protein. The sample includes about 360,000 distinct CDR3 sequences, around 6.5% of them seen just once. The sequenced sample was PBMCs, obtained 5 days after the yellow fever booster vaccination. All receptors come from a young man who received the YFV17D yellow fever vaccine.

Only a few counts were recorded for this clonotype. This CDR3 reads CAWATGADTQYF. CDR3 DNA: TGTGCCTGGGCAACAGGGGCGGATACGCAGTATTTT. The chain links TRBV30 to TRBJ2-3; 7 bases match TRBD1. This CDR3 is 12 amino acids long. The J segment lost 6 bases and the V segment lost 5 bases, leaving 5 bases of the junction unmatched. CDR1 is GTSNPN and CDR2 is SVGIG in the germline V gene (reference sequence). The complete variable domain, with remaining parts taken from reference TRBV30 and TRBJ2-3, reads SQTIHQWPATLVQPVGSPLSLECTVEGTSNPNLYWYRQAAGRGLQLLFYSVGIGQISSEVPQNLSASRPQDRQFILSSKKLLLSDSGFYLCAWATGADTQYFGPGTRLTVL.

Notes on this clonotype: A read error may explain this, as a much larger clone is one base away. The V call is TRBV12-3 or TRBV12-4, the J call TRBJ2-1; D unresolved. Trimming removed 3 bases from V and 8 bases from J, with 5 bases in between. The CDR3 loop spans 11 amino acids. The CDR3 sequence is CASSFLHEQFF. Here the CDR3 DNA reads TGTGCCAGCAGTTTTCTCCATGAGCAGTTCTTC.

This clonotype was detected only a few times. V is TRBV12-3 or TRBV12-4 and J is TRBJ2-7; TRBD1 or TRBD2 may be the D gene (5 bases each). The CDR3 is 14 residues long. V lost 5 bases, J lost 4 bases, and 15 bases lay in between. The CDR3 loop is CASSRDGGAYEQYF. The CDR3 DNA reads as TGTGCCAGCAGTAGGGACGGTGGGGCATACGAGCAGTACTTC.

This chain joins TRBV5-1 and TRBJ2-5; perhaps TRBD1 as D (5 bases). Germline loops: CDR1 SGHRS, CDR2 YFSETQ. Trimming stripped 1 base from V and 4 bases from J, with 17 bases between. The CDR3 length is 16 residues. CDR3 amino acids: CASSLIQASSTETQYF. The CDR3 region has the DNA TGCGCCAGCAGCTTGATACAGGCTTCATCTACAGAGACCCAGTACTTC.

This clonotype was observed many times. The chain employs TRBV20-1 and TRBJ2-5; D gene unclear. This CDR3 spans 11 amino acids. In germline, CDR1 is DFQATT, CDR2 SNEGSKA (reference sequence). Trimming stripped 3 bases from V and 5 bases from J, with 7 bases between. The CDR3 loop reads CSASGRETQYF. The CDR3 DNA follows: TGCAGTGCTAGCGGGCGGGAGACCCAGTACTTC.

As DNA, the CDR3 is TGTGCCAGCAGCTCTATTAGCGGGAGCACAGATACGCAGTATTTT. Protein sequence: CASSSISGSTDTQYF. The chain recombines TRBV5-4 with TRBJ2-3; 7 bases align to TRBD2. CDR1 and CDR2 (germline): SGHNT, YYREEE (reference sequence). V was pared by 3 bases and J by 0 bases, with 4 bases of the junction left unmatched. There are 15 residues in the CDR3.

CDR3 sequence: CSARDWGHSRETQYF. The CDR3 DNA reads as TGCAGTGCTAGAGATTGGGGTCACAGTCGAGAGACCCAGTACTTC. This chain links TRBV20-1 with TRBJ2-5; D unclear. CDR3 length: 15 amino acids. V lost 0 bases, J lost 4 bases, and 15 bases lay in between. CDR1 is DFQATT, CDR2 SNEGSKA, per germline (reference sequence).

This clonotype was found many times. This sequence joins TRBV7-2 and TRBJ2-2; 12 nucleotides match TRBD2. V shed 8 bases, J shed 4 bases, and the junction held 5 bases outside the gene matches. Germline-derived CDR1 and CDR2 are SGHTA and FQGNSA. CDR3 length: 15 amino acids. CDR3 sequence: CASPPGLAGTGELFF. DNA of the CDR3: TGTGCCAGCCCCCCGGGACTAGCGGGCACCGGGGAGCTGTTTTTT.

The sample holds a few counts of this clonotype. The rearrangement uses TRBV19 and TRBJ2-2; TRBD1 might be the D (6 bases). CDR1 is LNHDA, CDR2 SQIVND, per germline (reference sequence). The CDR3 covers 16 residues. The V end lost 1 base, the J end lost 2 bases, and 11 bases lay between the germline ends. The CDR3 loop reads CASSIVQGRNTGELFF. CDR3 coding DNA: TGTGCCAGTAGTATAGTTCAGGGGCGAAACACCGGGGAGCTGTTTTTT.

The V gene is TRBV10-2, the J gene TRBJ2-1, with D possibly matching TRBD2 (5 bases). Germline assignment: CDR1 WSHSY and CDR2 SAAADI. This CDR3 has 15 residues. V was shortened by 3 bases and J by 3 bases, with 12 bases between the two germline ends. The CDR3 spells CASSEPGNVYNEQFF. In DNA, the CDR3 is TGCGCCAGCAGTGAACCCGGGAATGTCTACAATGAGCAGTTCTTC.

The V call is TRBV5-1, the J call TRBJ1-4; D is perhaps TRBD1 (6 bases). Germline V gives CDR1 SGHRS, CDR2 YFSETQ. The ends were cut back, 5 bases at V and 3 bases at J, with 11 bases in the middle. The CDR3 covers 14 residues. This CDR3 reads CASSLTGSNEKLFF. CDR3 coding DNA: TGCGCCAGCAGTTTGACAGGATCTAATGAAAAACTGTTTTTT.

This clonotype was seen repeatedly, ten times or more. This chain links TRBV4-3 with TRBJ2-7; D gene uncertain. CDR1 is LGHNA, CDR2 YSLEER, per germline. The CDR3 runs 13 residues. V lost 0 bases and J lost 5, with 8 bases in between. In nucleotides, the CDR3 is TGCGCCAGCAGCCAAGAGTATAGCAACGAGCAGTACTTC. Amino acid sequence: CASSQEYSNEQYF.

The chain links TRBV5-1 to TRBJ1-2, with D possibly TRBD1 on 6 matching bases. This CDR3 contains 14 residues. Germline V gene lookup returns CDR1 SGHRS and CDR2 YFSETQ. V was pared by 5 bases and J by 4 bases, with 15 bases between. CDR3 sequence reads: CASSARTDFYGYTF. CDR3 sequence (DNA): TGCGCCAGCAGTGCACGGACAGATTTCTATGGCTACACCTTC.

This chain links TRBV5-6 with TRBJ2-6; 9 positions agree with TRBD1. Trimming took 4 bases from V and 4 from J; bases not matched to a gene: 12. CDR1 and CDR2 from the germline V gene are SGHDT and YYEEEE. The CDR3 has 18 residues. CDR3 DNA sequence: TGTGCCAGCAGCGTCCGGGGACAGGGTTTTCTCGGGGCCAACGTCCTGACTTTC. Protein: CASSVRGQGFLGANVLTF. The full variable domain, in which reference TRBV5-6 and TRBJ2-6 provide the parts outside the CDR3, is DAGVTQSPTHLIKTRGQQVTLRCSPKSGHDTVSWYQQALGQGPQFIFQYYEEEERQRGNFPDRFSGHQFPNYSSELNVNALLLGDSALYLCASSVRGQGFLGANVLTFGAGSRLTVL.

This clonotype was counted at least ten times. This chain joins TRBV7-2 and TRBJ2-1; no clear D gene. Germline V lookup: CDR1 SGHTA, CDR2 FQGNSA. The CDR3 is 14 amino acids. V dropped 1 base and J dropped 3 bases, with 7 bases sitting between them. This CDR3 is CASSLGDGYNEQFF. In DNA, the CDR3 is TGTGCCAGCAGCTTAGGTGACGGCTACAATGAGCAGTTCTTC. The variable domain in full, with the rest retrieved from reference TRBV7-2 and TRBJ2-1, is GAGVSQSPSNKVTEKGKDVELRCDPISGHTALYWYRQSLGQGLEFLIYFQGNSAPDKSGLPSDRFSAERTGGSVSTLTIQRTQQEDSAVYLCASSLGDGYNEQFFGPGTRLTVL.